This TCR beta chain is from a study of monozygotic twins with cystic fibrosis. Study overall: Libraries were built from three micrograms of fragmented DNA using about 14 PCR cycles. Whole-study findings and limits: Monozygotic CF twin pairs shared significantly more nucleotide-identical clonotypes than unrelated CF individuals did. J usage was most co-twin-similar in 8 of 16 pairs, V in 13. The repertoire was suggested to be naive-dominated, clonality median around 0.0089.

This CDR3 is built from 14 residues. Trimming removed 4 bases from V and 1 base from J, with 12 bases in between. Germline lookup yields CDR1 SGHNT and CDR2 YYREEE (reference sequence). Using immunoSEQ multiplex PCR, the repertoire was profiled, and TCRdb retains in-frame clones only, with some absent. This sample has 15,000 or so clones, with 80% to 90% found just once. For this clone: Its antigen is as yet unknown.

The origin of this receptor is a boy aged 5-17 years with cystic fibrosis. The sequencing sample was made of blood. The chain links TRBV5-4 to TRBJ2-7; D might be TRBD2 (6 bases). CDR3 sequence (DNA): TGTGCCAGCAGCCAAGGCGGGGTGTCCTACGAGCAGTACTTC. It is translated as CASSQGGVSYEQYF.